The clone carrying this T cell receptor (beta chain) occurred once. V shed 5 bases and J shed 2 bases, with 11 bases lying between them. The CDR3 totals 14 residues. Germline CDR1 SEHNR, CDR2 FQNEAQ (reference sequence). TCRdb's table, derived via immunoSEQ multiplex PCR, lists solely in-frame clones and lacks some. The table lists roughly 38,000 clones, roughly 70% of them singletons. The source of the sample is a study of blood T cell repertoires in COVID-19. About the study: The United States, Italy and Spain were the sources of the acute and convalescent COVID-19 samples. Sources were T cells, B-cell-depleted T cells, or PBMCs; the material itself was cDNA or gDNA.

Followed over time, Seattle patients had been enrolled while infection was active. The sequence derives from a man between 65 and 85 years old with COVID-19, enrolled during active disease. The sample comprised peripheral blood. V and J are TRBV7-9 and TRBJ2-3; D unclear. The CDR3 sequence is CASSPSTSTDTQYF. CDR3 coding DNA: TGTGCCAGCAGCCCCTCGACTTCCACAGATACGCAGTATTTT.